Following are 17 T cell receptor beta chains from one sample sequenced in a study of blood T cell repertoires in COVID-19. Only in-frame clones appear in the TCRdb table, and some are missing; sequencing was by immunoSEQ multiplex PCR. In the table there are more than 400,000 clones, about 90% of which are singletons. Material: PBMCs or T cells enriched from blood (not recorded which). These receptors all come from a man aged 18 to 35 who had recovered from COVID-19.

V is TRBV5-1 and J is TRBJ2-1; 7 bases are a match to TRBD1. V lost 1 base to trimming and J lost 4 bases; unmatched junction nucleotides: 11. Per the germline V gene, CDR1 is SGHRS and CDR2 is YFSETQ. The CDR3 spans 17 residues. This CDR3 is CASSLLRAAGGYNEQFF. The CDR3 DNA reads as TGCGCCAGCAGCTTGCTGAGGGCGGCAGGGGGATACAATGAGCAGTTCTTC.

V is TRBV6-5 and J is TRBJ2-7; 8 positions match TRBD1. Germline V gives CDR1 MNHEY, CDR2 SVGAGI. The V gene end was trimmed by 6 bases and the J gene end by 3 bases; junction bases not matched to a gene: 10. The CDR3 is 15 amino acids. The CDR3 nucleotides are TGTGCCAGCAGAATGGGGACAGGTTCTGGCTACGAGCAGTACTTC. As protein: CASRMGTGSGYEQYF.

This clone appeared once. This chain connects TRBV10-3 to TRBJ2-3; 10 positions agree with TRBD2. Germline CDR1 is ENHRY and CDR2 is SYGVKD. The CDR3 is made up of 16 amino acids. V dropped 6 bases and J dropped 4; count of bases not matched to a gene: 10. This CDR3 reads CAIRAGSGGVADTQYF. Written as DNA, the CDR3 is TGTGCCATCAGGGCAGGAAGCGGGGGGGTTGCAGATACGCAGTATTTT.

The rearrangement links TRBV6-5 to TRBJ2-6, with D perhaps TRBD1 (5 bases). Trimming cost V 7 bases and J 2 bases, with 12 bases left between them. Germline assignment: CDR1 MNHEY and CDR2 SVGAGI. The CDR3 is 15 amino acids. This CDR3 reads CASKVGAAGANVLTF. The CDR3 DNA sequence: TGTGCCAGCAAGGTAGGGGCGGCTGGGGCCAACGTCCTGACTTTC.

V and J are TRBV6-5 and TRBJ1-1; 9 bases map to TRBD1. V was pared by 2 bases and J by 4 bases, with 5 bases of the junction left unmatched. CDR3 length equals 15 residues. The germline CDR1 and CDR2 sequences are MNHEY and SVGAGI. The CDR3 DNA reads TGTGCCAGCAGTTACGGGGGACAGGGTTTCACTGAAGCTTTCTTT. Encoded protein: CASSYGGQGFTEAFF.

The chain recombines TRBV19 with TRBJ1-2; the D gene is possibly TRBD1 (5 bases). CDR1 and CDR2 (germline): LNHDA, SQIVND (reference sequence). The CDR3 has 17 amino acids. V was shortened by 3 bases and J by 5 bases, with 22 bases between the two germline ends. CDR3 loop: CASSIESGKTGRYGYTF. The CDR3 DNA sequence: TGTGCCAGTAGTATTGAGTCAGGGAAAACTGGACGGTATGGCTACACCTTC.

The chain links TRBV24-1 to TRBJ2-5; 7 bases fit TRBD2. Trimming cost V 5 bases and J 2 bases; bases outside gene matches: 4. The CDR3 covers 14 residues. In germline, CDR1 is KGHDR, CDR2 SFDVKD. For the CDR3, the DNA is TGTGCCACCAGTGGGCAGGGAGGGCAAGAGACCCAGTACTTC. Its protein is CATSGQGGQETQYF.

The genes are TRBV12-3 or TRBV12-4 and TRBJ1-1, with D perhaps TRBD1 (5 bases). There are 10 residues in the CDR3. Trimming shortened V by 6 bases and J by 8 bases, and 7 bases separated the two germline ends. This chain's CDR3 is CASSQGEAFF. The CDR3, as DNA: TGTGCCAGCAGCCAGGGAGAAGCTTTCTTT.

The V gene is TRBV19, the J gene TRBJ1-1; the D gene is possibly TRBD1 (6 bases). V lost 5 bases to trimming and J lost 7 bases, with 14 bases between them. The CDR3 has 13 residues. The germline CDR1 and CDR2 sequences are LNHDA and SQIVND (reference sequence). This CDR3 is CASSLDSLGEAFF. The CDR3 DNA is TGTGCCAGTAGTTTGGACAGTTTAGGTGAAGCTTTCTTT.

The rearrangement joins TRBV7-9 to TRBJ2-3, with 9 bases identical to TRBD2. The V and J ends lost 5 bases and 1 base, in that order; junction bases with no gene match: 4. In germline, CDR1 is SEHNR, CDR2 FQNEAQ (reference sequence). CDR3 size: 15 residues. CDR3 nucleotides: TGTGCCAGCAGCCCAGCGGGGGGTGGCACAGATACGCAGTATTTT. Amino acid sequence: CASSPAGGGTDTQYF.

This clone has just one count. The chain has TRBV6-5 and TRBJ1-5, with D maybe TRBD1 (5 bases). The germline CDR1 and CDR2 sequences are MNHEY and SVGAGI. The CDR3 has 14 amino acids. The V and J ends lost 5 bases and 6 bases respectively, with 14 bases between them. DNA for the CDR3: TGTGCCAGCAGTCAGCGGGGGGGACTTCAGCCCCAGCATTTT. Amino acids: CASSQRGGLQPQHF.

This clone is a singleton in its sample. The V call is TRBV28, the J call TRBJ1-6; TRBD1 matches at 7 bases. The CDR3 runs 15 residues. Germline V gives CDR1 MDHEN, CDR2 SYDVKM. With V trimmed by 6 bases and J by 8 bases, 10 bases remained unmatched. The CDR3 DNA follows: TGTGCCAGCAGCACGCTGGACAGGTTACATTCACCCCTCCACTTT. It codes for CASSTLDRLHSPLHF. The variable domain in full, with the rest retrieved from reference TRBV28 and TRBJ1-6, is DVKVTQSSRYLVKRTGEKVFLECVQDMDHENMFWYRQDPGLGLRLIYFSYDVKMKEKGDIPEGYSVSREKKERFSLILESASTNQTSMYLCASSTLDRLHSPLHFGNGTRLTVT.

V is TRBV5-4 and J is TRBJ2-1, with TRBD2 identical over 15 bases. The CDR3 length is 19 residues. The trim removed 4 bases at V and 9 bases at J, leaving 17 bases unmatched. Germline CDR1 and CDR2: SGHNT and YYREEE (reference sequence). In nucleotides, the CDR3 is TGTGCCAGCAGCCCTCCGGGACTAGCGGGAGGAGGGATTAGGTTTGAGCAGTTCTTC. Its translation is CASSPPGLAGGGIRFEQFF.

The chain couples TRBV5-1 to TRBJ1-4, with D maybe TRBD1 (5 bases). The germline V gene has CDR1 SGHRS and CDR2 YFSETQ. The CDR3 is made up of 14 amino acids. The germline V and J ends were trimmed by 0 bases and 8 bases, with 11 bases remaining between them. The CDR3 DNA sequence: TGCGCCAGCAGCTTGGGCAGGGTCGGGGAAAAACTGTTTTTT. Its translation is CASSLGRVGEKLFF. Complete variable domain (other parts from reference TRBV5-1 and TRBJ1-4): KAGVTQTPRYLIKTRGQQVTLSCSPISGHRSVSWYQQTPGQGLQFLFEYFSETQRNKGNFPGRFSGRQFSNSRSEMNVSTLELGDSALYLCASSLGRVGEKLFFGSGTQLSVL.

J is TRBJ2-7 and V is TRBV28, with TRBD2 as a possible D gene (6 bases). V lost 7 bases and J 2 bases, leaving 18 bases between the germline ends. The CDR3 has 15 amino acids. Germline lookup yields CDR1 MDHEN and CDR2 SYDVKM. CDR3 nucleotides: TGTGCCAGCACCCTGGGAGGACTGATTACCTACGAGCAGTACTTC. This translates into CASTLGGLITYEQYF.

V usage is TRBV12-5 and J usage is TRBJ1-2, with 7 bases fitting TRBD1. Germline trimming cut 6 bases from V and 7 bases from J; bases unmatched to any gene: 26. Per the germline V gene, CDR1 is LGHNT and CDR2 is FRNRAP. The CDR3 totals 19 residues. For the CDR3, the DNA is TGTGCTAGTGGACCTCAACCCCTACCCCGAGACAGGGTTGGTGGTGGCTACACCTTC. This codes for CASGPQPLPRDRVGGGYTF.

The chain combines TRBV19 with TRBJ1-1; D may be TRBD1 (6 bases). The CDR3 length is 11 residues. Trimming took off 4 bases at V and 11 bases at J, with 11 bases between the two ends. From germline, CDR1 is LNHDA and CDR2 SQIVND (reference sequence). The CDR3 sequence: CASSTGRGAFF. CDR3 bases: TGTGCCAGTAGTACAGGGAGGGGGGCTTTCTTT.